One and the same sample provided the 10 T cell receptor beta chains below, sequenced in a study of T cells in Graves' hyperthyroidism and ophthalmopathy. It was RNA transcripts that yielded the amplified TCR beta CDR3 regions. A first-round RT-PCR of the TCR CDR3 used the HTBI primer set. MiXCR, applied by TCRdb to the multiplex PCR reads, yields one record per CDR3 protein. The sample has about 92,000 distinct CDR3 sequences; around 52% are singletons. The material sequenced was blood. All receptors derive from a woman in her thirties or forties with Graves' hyperthyroidism.

This chain links TRBV29-1 with TRBJ1-2, with 7 bases fitting TRBD1. Losses at the gene ends were 7 bases for V and 10 bases for J; bases not matched to a gene: 3. CDR3 length: 9 residues. The V gene's germline CDR1 is SQVTM and CDR2 ANQGSEA. CDR3 coding DNA: TGCAGCGGGGGACAGCTCTACACCTTC. Its protein is CSGGQLYTF.

This clonotype was counted at least ten times. V is TRBV7-8 and J is TRBJ1-3; 7 bases align to TRBD1. Trimming removed 1 base from V and 3 bases from J; junction bases left unmatched: 6. The CDR3 length is 16 residues. The germline V gene has CDR1 SGHVS and CDR2 FQNEAQ. CDR3 sequence: CASSLEGAGIGNTIYF. CDR3 nucleotides: TGTGCCAGCAGCTTAGAGGGGGCAGGGATTGGAAACACCATATATTTT.

The chain links TRBV7-9 to TRBJ1-2; D possibly corresponds to TRBD1 (5 bases). Germline V lookup: CDR1 SEHNR, CDR2 FQNEAQ (reference sequence). V was clipped by 5 bases and J by 8 bases, with 18 bases between them. CDR3 length: 14 amino acids. CDR3 nucleotides: TGTGCCAGCAGCCGTACGGCGGGGACCAGAGGCTACACCTTC. Its translation is CASSRTAGTRGYTF.

This clonotype is deemed medium-sized. This rearrangement joins TRBV7-3 to TRBJ2-6; no clear D. There are 17 residues in the CDR3. V shed 1 base and J shed 0 bases, with 10 bases lying between them. CDR1 and CDR2 from the germline V gene are SGHTA and FQGTGA. CDR3 sequence (DNA): TGTGCCAGCAGCTTAAGAGGTCTTAGCTCTGGGGCCAACGTCCTGACTTTC. This gives the protein CASSLRGLSSGANVLTF.

The rearrangement links TRBV10-3 to TRBJ2-6, with no clear D. CDR1 is ENHRY, CDR2 SYGVKD, per germline. V lost 1 base to trimming and J lost 5 bases, with 0 bases between them. CDR3 length equals 12 residues. CDR3 DNA sequence: TGTGCCATCAGTGAGTGGGCCAACGTCCTGACTTTC. It codes for CAISEWANVLTF.

The chain links TRBV5-4 to TRBJ2-5; weak D call: TRBD2 (5 bases). The V end lost 4 bases, the J end lost 5 bases, and 15 bases lay between the germline ends. The CDR3 has 14 amino acids. CDR1 and CDR2 from the germline V gene are SGHNT and YYREEE (reference sequence). The CDR3 is CASSLAGELETQYF. In nucleotides, the CDR3 is TGTGCCAGCAGCCTTGCCGGGGAGCTGGAGACCCAGTACTTC. The full variable domain, completed using reference TRBV5-4 and TRBJ2-5, is ETGVTQSPTHLIKTRGQQVTLRCSSQSGHNTVSWYQQALGQGPQFIFQYYREEENGRGNFPPRFSGLQFPNYSSELNVNALELDDSALYLCASSLAGELETQYFGPGTRLLVL.

This chain connects TRBV10-3 to TRBJ2-7; the match to TRBD1 covers 10 bases. The CDR3 covers 13 residues. CDR1 ENHRY and CDR2 SYGVKD come from the germline V gene. Trimming removed 8 bases from V and 4 bases from J; junction bases left unmatched: 5. CDR3 in amino acids: CAIAGQGGYEQYF. DNA for the CDR3: TGTGCCATCGCCGGACAGGGGGGGTACGAGCAGTACTTC.

The chain uses TRBV7-2 and TRBJ1-2, with D hard to call. Germline CDR1 reads SGHTA; CDR2 reads FQGNSA. V lost 3 bases and J lost 8, with 19 bases in between. This CDR3 contains 15 residues. The CDR3 loop reads CASSLSLGRGEGYTF. Here the CDR3 DNA reads TGTGCCAGCAGCTTGTCCCTCGGGCGGGGTGAAGGCTACACCTTC.

This sequence joins TRBV7-2 and TRBJ2-6; D is possibly TRBD1 or TRBD2 (5 bases each). Per germline, CDR1 SGHTA and CDR2 FQGNSA. V lost 4 bases, J lost 7 bases, and 14 bases lay in between. The CDR3 sequence is 15 residues long. Written as DNA, the CDR3 is TGTGCCAGCAGCTCTCCGCACGGGACCGCCAACGTCCTGACTTTC. Protein: CASSSPHGTANVLTF. The whole variable domain, filled in from reference TRBV7-2 and TRBJ2-6, reads GAGVSQSPSNKVTEKGKDVELRCDPISGHTALYWYRQSLGQGLEFLIYFQGNSAPDKSGLPSDRFSAERTGGSVSTLTIQRTQQEDSAVYLCASSSPHGTANVLTFGAGSRLTVL.

This clonotype was recorded many times. The chain joins TRBV20-1 to TRBJ2-5, with D unclear. V was shortened by 0 bases and J by 5 bases, with 4 bases between the two germline ends. The germline gives CDR1 DFQATT, CDR2 SNEGSKA (reference sequence). The length of the CDR3 is 11 residues. CDR3 sequence: CSARESETQYF. The CDR3 nucleotides read TGCAGTGCTAGAGAGTCCGAGACCCAGTACTTC.